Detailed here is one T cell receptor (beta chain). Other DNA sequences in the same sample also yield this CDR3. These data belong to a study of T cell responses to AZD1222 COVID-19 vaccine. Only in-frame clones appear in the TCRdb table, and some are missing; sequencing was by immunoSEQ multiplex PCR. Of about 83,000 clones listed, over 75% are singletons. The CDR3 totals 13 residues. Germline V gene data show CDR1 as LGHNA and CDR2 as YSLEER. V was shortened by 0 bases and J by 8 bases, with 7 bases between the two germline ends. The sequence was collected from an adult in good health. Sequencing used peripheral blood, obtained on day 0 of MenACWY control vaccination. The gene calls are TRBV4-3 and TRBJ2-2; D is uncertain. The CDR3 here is CASSQDLGGELFF. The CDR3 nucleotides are TGCGCCAGCAGCCAAGACCTGGGGGGGGAGCTGTTTTTT.